This T cell receptor (beta chain) emerged from a study of blood T cells in healthy people across ages. The V end lost 4 bases, the J end lost 0 bases, and 10 bases lay between the germline ends. CDR1 SGDLS and CDR2 YYNGEE come from the germline V gene. The CDR3 totals 15 residues. Using a J-beta primer mix together with a sample-barcoded 5' primer, a second PCR was run for roughly 6 to 11 cycles. Carrying 12 random nucleotides, a template-switch adaptor labeled each individual cDNA molecule. From the 5' RACE reads, TCRdb called clonotypes with MiXCR, one entry per CDR3 protein. The sample records 650,000 to 1,000,000 distinct CDR3 sequences, roughly 40% being singletons.

The rearrangement joins TRBV9 to TRBJ2-2; D is undetermined. The sample taken for sequencing was blood. The TCR comes from a young man in good health. CDR3 nucleotides: TGTGCCAGCAGCCTAGGACCCCCGAACACCGGGGAGCTGTTTTTT. Protein sequence: CASSLGPPNTGELFF.